This T cell receptor (beta chain) was sequenced in a study of T cell repertoires in cytomegalovirus infection. Study-wide background: Public TCR beta signatures marked donors with CMV infection and the matching HLA. Findings and caveats of the study: CMV carriers having the relevant HLA were flagged by cumulative public TCR beta family frequency. Predominance within the ex vivo response was attributable to HLA-C-restricted CMV-specific TCR beta clonotypes.

Trimming stripped 1 base from V and 16 bases from J, with 19 bases between. This CDR3 region has 14 residues. From germline, CDR1 is KGHDR and CDR2 SFDVKD. TCRdb re-called the reads with MiXCR, one entry per CDR3 protein. The data hold approximately 500,000 distinct CDR3 sequences, with around 27% observed a single time. Worth noting for this clonotype: Antigen: not known.

This receptor was identified in a human donor in good health (CMV status not recorded). Some clones in this sample may be carry-over from other donors' samples. The chain combines TRBV24-1 with TRBJ2-1; no definite D call. Source material: PBMCs. The CDR3 reads CATSDFYGRCRRFF. CDR3 DNA: TGTGCCACCAGTGATTTTTACGGCCGCTGCCGCCGATTCTTC.